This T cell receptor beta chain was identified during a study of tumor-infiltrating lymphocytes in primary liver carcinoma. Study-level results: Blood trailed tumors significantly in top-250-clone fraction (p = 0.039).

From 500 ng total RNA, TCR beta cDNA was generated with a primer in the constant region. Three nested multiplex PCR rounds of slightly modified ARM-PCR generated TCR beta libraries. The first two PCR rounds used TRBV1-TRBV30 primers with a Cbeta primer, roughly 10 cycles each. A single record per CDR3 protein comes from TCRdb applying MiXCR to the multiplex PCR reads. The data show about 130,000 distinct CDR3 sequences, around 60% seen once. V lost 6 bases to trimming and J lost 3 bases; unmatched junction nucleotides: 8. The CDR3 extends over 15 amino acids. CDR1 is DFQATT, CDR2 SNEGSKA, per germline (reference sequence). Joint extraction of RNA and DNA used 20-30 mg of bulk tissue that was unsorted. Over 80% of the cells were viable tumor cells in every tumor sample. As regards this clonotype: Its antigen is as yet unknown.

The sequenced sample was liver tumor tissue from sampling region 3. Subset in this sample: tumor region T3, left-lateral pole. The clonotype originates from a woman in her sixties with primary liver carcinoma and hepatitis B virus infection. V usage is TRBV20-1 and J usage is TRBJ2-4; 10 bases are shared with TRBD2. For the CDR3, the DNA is TGCAGTGCAACAAAGCGGGAGGGCGGCAAAAACATTCAGTACTTC. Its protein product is CSATKREGGKNIQYF.